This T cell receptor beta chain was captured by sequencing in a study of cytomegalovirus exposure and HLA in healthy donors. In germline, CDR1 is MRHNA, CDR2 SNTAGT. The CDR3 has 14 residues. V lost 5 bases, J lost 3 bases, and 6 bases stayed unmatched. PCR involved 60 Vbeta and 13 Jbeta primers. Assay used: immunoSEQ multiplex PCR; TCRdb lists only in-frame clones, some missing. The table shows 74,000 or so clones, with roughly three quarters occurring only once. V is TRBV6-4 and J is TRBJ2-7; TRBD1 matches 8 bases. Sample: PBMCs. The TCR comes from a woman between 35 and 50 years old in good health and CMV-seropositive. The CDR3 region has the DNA TGTGCCAGCAGTAACCCGGGACAGGACTACGAGCAGTACTTC. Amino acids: CASSNPGQDYEQYF.